This record looks at one T cell receptor (beta chain) sequence and its context. Its target is unknown. This entry belongs to a study of early T cells in non-severe SARS-CoV-2 infection. Overall study context: Bulk RNA taken from unsorted whole blood was sequenced, leaving chains unpaired.

This CDR3 is built from 15 residues. Trimming cost V 3 bases and J 5 bases, with 17 bases left between them. The V gene's germline CDR1 is MNHEY and CDR2 SMNVEV (reference sequence). Molecules of cDNA were individually given unique molecular identifiers that were attached to them. MiXCR was run by TCRdb on the 5' RACE reads, yielding one entry per CDR3 protein. The repertoire holds 20,000 to 25,000 distinct CDR3 sequences, with under 5% as singletons. Notes on the study in general: Private and CD4 specificities were missed by VDJdb matching, which favored anti-spike CD8 responses.

The source material was whole blood. This sequence joins TRBV27 and TRBJ2-7, with no clear D. The TCR was taken from an adult who was a healthcare worker with PCR-confirmed SARS-CoV-2 infection or an uninfected control (not recorded which). The CDR3 nucleotides are TGTGCCAGCAGTTTGCGTGGCGGCAGGACGAACGAGCAGTACTTC. This codes for CASSLRGGRTNEQYF.